This T cell receptor beta chain was identified during a study of cytomegalovirus exposure and HLA in healthy donors. The wider study: A subsequent analysis reported that the 120 or so validation repertoires were produced on the same platform that had also been used for the 500 to 700 first-cohort repertoires.

Here immunoSEQ multiplex PCR was the method, and the copy in TCRdb shows in-frame clones only, minus some. The data contain about 200,000 clones, about nine tenths of them seen just once; the ten biggest clones take up approximately 2%. The V segment lost 1 base and the J segment 9 bases; nucleotides outside the gene matches: 18. The CDR3 has 18 residues. CDR1 MGHRA and CDR2 YSYEKL come from the germline V gene. In regard to this clone: Its antigen is as yet unknown.

Study-level points and caveats: According to a subsequent analysis, TCR clusters identified in the first cohort showed a tendency to co-occur across the 120 validation repertoires. Despite most TCR sequences being rare, some public TCRs occurred in many donors.

This receptor was taken from a woman between 18 and 29 years old in good health and CMV-seropositive. Source material: PBMCs. This chain connects TRBV4-1 to TRBJ1-5; 7 bases line up with TRBD1. The CDR3 reads CASSQVYRADRARRPQHF. In DNA form, the CDR3 reads TGCGCCAGCAGCCAAGTCTATCGGGCTGACAGGGCTAGACGGCCCCAGCATTTT.